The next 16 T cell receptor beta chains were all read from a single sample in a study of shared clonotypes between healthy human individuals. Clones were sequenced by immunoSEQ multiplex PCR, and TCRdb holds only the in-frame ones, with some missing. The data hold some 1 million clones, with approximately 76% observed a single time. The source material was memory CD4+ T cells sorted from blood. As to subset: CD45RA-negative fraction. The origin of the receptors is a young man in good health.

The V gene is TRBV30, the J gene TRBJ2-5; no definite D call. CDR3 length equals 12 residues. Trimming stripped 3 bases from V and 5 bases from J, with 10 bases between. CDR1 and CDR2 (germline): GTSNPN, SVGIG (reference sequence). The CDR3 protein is CAWRANGETQYF. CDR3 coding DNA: TGTGCCTGGAGAGCCAACGGGGAGACCCAGTACTTC.

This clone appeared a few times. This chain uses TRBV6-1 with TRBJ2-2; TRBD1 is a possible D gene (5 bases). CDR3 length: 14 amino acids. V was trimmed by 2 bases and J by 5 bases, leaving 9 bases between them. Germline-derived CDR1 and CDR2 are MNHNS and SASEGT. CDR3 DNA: TGTGCCAGCAGTGAAAATCCAGGGACCGGGGAGCTGTTTTTT. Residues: CASSENPGTGELFF.

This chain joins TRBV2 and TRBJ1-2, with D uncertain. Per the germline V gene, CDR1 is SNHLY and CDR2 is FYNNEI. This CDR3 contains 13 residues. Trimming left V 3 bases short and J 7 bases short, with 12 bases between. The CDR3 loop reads CASSELVSPGYTF. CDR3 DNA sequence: TGTGCCAGCAGTGAGTTGGTCTCCCCTGGCTACACCTTC. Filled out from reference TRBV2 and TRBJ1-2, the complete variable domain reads EPEVTQTPSHQVTQMGQEVILRCVPISNHLYFYWYRQILGQKVEFLVSFYNNEISEKSEIFDDQFSVERPDGSNFTLKIRSTKLEDSAMYFCASSELVSPGYTFGSGTRLTVV.

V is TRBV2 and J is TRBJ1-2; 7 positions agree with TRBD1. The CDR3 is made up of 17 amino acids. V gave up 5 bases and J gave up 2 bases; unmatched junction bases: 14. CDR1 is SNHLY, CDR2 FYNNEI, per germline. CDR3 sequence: CASSTQGGRNGNYGYTF. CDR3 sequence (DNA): TGTGCCAGCAGTACCCAGGGGGGACGGAACGGGAACTATGGCTACACCTTC.

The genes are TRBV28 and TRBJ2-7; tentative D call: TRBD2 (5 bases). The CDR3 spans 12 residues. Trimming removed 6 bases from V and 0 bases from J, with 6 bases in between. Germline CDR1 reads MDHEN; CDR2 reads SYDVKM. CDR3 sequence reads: CASRAGSYEQYF. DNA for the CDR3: TGTGCCAGCAGGGCGGGCTCCTACGAGCAGTACTTC.

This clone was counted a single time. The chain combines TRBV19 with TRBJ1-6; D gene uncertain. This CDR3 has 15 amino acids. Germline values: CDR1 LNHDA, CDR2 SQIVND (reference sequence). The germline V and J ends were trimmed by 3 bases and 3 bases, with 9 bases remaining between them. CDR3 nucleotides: TGTGCCAGTAGTATTGGACGGGACTATAATTCACCCCTCCACTTT. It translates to CASSIGRDYNSPLHF.

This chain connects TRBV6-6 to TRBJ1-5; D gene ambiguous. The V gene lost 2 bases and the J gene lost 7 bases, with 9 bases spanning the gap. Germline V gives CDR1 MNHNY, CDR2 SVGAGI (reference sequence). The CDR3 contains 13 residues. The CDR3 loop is CASSYREAQPQHF. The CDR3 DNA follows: TGTGCCAGCAGTTACAGAGAGGCCCAGCCCCAGCATTTT.

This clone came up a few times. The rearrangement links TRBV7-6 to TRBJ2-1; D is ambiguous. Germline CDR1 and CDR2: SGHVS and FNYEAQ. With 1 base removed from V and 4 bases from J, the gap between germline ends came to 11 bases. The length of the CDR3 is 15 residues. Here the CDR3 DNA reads TGTGCCAGCAGCTTAGGGGCAGTGTTATACAATGAGCAGTTCTTC. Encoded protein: CASSLGAVLYNEQFF. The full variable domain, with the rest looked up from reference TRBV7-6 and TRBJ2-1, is GAGVSQSPRYKVTKRGQDVALRCDPISGHVSLYWYRQALGQGPEFLTYFNYEAQQDKSGLPNDRFSAERPEGSISTLTIQRTEQRDSAMYRCASSLGAVLYNEQFFGPGTRLTVL.

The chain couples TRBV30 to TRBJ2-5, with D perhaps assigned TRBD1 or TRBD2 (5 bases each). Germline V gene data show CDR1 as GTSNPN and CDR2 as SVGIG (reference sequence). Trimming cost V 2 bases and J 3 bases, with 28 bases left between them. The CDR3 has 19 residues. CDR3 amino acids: CAWSQIDGRGGGGKETQYF. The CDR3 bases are TGTGCCTGGAGTCAAATAGATGGGAGAGGCGGTGGGGGAAAAGAGACCCAGTACTTC.

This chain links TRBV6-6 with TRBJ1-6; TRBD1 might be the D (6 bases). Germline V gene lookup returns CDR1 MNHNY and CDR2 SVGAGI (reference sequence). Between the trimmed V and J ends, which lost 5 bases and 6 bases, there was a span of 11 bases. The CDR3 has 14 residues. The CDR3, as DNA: TGTGCCAGCAGTACTGGACAGCCTAATTCACCCCTCCACTTT. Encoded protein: CASSTGQPNSPLHF.

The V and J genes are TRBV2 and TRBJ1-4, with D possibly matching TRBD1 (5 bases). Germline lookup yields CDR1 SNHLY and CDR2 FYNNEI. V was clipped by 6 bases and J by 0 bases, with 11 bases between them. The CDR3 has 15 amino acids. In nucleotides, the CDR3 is TGTGCCAGCAGGGGGGAACAGGCAACTAATGAAAAACTGTTTTTT. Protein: CASRGEQATNEKLFF.

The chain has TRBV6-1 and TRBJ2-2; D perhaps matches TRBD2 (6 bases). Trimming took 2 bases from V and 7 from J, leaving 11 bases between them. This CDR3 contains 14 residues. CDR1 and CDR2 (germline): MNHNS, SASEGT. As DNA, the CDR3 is TGTGCCAGCAGTGAAAGTTCGGGAGTCGGGGAGCTGTTTTTT. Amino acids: CASSESSGVGELFF.

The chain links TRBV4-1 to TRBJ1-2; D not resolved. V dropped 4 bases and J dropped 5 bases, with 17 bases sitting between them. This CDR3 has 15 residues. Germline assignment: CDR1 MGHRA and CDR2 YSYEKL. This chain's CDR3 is CASSRDGSSPYGYTF. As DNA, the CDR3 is TGCGCCAGCAGCCGAGACGGATCGAGCCCTTATGGCTACACCTTC.

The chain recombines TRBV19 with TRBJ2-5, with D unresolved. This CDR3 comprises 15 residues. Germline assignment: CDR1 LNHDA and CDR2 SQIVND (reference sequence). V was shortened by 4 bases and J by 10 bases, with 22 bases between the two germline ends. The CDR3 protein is CASSRIMDGRVDQYF. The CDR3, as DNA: TGTGCCAGTAGTAGGATCATGGACGGCCGGGTGGACCAGTACTTC. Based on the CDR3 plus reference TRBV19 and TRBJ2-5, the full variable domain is DGGITQSPKYLFRKEGQNVTLSCEQNLNHDAMYWYRQDPGQGLRLIYYSQIVNDFQKGDIAEGYSVSREKKESFPLTVTSAQKNPTAFYLCASSRIMDGRVDQYFGPGTRLLVL.

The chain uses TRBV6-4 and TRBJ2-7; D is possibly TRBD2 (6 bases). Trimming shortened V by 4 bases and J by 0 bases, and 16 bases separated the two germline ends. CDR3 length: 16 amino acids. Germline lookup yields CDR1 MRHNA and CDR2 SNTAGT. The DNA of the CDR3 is TGTGCCAGCAGTGTGACGCGGGGCTTCCCCTCCTACGAGCAGTACTTC. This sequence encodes CASSVTRGFPSYEQYF.

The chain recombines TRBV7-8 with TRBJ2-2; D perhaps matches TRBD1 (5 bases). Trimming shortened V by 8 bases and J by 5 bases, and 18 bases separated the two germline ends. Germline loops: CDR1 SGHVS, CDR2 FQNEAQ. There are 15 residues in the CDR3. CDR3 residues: CASVIGASLTGELFF. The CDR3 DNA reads TGTGCCAGCGTAATTGGGGCGAGTCTGACCGGGGAGCTGTTTTTT.